The present T cell receptor beta chain was sequenced within a study of T cells in Graves' hyperthyroidism and ophthalmopathy. Points from the study as a whole: Most expanded thyroid clonotypes above 0.001 recurred in blood.

TCR beta CDR3 regions were amplified from RNA transcripts. TCR CDR3 regions were first amplified by RT-PCR with HTBI primers. TCRdb re-derived calls from the multiplex PCR reads in MiXCR, one entry per CDR3 protein. Here the sample spans under 650,000 distinct CDR3 sequences, about 17% being singletons. Uncontrolled infection, other autoimmune disease, pregnancy or lactation excluded patients. This clonotype was seen many times. What it binds is unknown. Germline V gives CDR1 DFQATT, CDR2 SNEGSKA (reference sequence). V lost 1 base, J lost 5 bases, and 5 bases stayed unmatched. This CDR3 has 14 amino acids.

The source of this sequence is a woman younger than 45 with Graves' hyperthyroidism. The chain uses TRBV20-1 and TRBJ2-1, with TRBD2 matching over 7 bases. The sample comprised blood. CDR3: CSARVGGYNNEQFF. The CDR3 DNA sequence: TGCAGTGCTAGAGTGGGGGGGTATAACAATGAGCAGTTCTTC.